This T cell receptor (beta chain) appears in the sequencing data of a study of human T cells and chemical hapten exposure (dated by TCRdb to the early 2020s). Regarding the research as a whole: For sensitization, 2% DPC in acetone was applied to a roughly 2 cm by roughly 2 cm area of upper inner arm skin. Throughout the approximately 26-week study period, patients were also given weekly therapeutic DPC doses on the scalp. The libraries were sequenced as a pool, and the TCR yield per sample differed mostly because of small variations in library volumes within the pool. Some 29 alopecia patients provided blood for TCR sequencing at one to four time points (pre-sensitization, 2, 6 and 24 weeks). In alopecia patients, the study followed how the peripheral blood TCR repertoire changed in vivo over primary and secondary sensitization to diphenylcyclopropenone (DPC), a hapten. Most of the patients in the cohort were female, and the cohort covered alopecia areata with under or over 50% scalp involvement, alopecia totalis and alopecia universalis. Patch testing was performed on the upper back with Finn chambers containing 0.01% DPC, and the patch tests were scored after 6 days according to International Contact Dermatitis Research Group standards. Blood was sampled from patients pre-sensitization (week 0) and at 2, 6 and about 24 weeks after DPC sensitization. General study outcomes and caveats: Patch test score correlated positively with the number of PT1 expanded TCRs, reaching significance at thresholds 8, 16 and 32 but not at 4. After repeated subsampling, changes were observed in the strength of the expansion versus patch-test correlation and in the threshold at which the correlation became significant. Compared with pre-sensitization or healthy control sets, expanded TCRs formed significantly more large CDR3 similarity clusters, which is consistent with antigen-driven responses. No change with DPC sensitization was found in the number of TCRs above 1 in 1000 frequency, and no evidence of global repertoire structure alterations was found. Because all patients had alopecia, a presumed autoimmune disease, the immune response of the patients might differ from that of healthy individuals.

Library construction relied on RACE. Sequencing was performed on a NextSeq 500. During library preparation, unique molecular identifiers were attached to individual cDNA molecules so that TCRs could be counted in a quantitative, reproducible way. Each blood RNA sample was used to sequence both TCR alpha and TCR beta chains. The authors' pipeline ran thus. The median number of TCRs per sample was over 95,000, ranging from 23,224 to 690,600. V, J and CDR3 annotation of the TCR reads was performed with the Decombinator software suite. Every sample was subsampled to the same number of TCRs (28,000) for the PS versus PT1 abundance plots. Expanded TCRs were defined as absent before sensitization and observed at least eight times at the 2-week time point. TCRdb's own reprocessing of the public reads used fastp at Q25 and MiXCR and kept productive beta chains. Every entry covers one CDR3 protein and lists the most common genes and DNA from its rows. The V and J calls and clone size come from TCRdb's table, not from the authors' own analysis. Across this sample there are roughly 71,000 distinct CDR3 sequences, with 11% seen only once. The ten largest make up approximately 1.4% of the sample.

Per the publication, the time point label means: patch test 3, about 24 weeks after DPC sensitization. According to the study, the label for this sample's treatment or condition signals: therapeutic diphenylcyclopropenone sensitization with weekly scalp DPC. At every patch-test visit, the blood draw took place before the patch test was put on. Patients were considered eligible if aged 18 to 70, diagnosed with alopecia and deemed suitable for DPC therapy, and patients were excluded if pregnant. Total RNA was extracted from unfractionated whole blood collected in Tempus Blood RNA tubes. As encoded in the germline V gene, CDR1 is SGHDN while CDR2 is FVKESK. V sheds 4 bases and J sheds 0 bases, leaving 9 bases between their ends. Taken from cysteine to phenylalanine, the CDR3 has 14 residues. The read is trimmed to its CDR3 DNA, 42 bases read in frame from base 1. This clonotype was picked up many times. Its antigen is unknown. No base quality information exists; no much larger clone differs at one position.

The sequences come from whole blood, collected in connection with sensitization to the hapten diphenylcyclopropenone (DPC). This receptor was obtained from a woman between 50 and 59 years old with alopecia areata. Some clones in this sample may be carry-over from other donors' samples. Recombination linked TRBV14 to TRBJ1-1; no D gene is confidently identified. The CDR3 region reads CASSRQRLNTEAFF. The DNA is TGTGCCAGCAGCCGGCAACGGCTGAACACTGAAGCTTTCTTT.